This T cell receptor (beta chain) is from a study of STAT3 mutations in large granular lymphocyte leukemia (dated by TCRdb to the late 2010s). About the study as a whole: Canonical activating STAT3 mutations were detected in roughly half of the longitudinally sequenced T-LGLL patients. More than half of T-LGLL patients received one or more immunosuppressive therapy regimens, with hematologic response in over 35% of those treated. Serial deep sequencing of TCRbeta CDR3 and STAT3 was performed in patients with T-cell large granular lymphocyte leukemia to reconstruct clonal hierarchy and dynamics. From an initial cohort of 207 LGL patients, 15 to 20 representative T-LGLL cases were picked for longitudinal TCRbeta and STAT3 sequencing. As controls, the study also included longitudinal sequencing of two patients with natural killer LGL leukemia. On average, sequencing was done at around 4.2 time points per patient, with the number of samplings ranging from 2 to 8. General study outcomes and caveats: TCR clonotype switching after therapy was seen in about 35% of the 18 patients, with all newly emerging clones being STAT3 wild type. At least one immunodominant TCRbeta clonotype was present in every T-LGLL patient, and multiple immunodominant subclonotypes appeared in about half of the T-LGLL patients. Because codominant clonotypes persisted in some patients, a small but highly pathogenic clone may have been missed. Linking therapy response to changes in TCR clonal burden was complicated by variable intervals between samplings and by differing treatment regimens. Because no samples were available when a clone first appeared, clonal expansion was inferred from samplings taken at other points. In several patients, dominant TCR clone burden exceeded STAT3 mutant burden, suggesting STAT3 mutation arose secondarily within a pre-expanded clone.

DNA was extracted from blood mononuclear cells, with the same DNA used for both TCR and STAT3 sequencing. In this sample, this clone turned up a few times. The antigen it recognizes is unknown. Compared with germline, one end of the junction differs, possibly owing to a read error. An Illumina MiSeq was used to sequence the TCRbeta libraries, yielding an average of approximately 40,000 productive templates per sample. The immunoSEQ assay, which uses multiplex PCR amplification, was used to generate TCRbeta CDR3 libraries. On the study's bioinformatics: Repertoire diversity was computed as previously defined, with values near 0 indicating extremely monoclonal samples. The immuneACCESS repertoire file appears here via TCRdb, limited to in-frame rearrangements. These files lack a portion of the clones; in checked studies, under half of the deficit traces to unresolved V genes, and the cause of the others is not known. Clone size and the V and J calls come from that table; the DNA yielded D and trimming. The sample table records 30,000 to 40,000 clones; approximately 84% of these occur just once. The top ten constitute over 9.5% of the sample.

The clonotype comes from a man between 60 and 75 years old with T-cell large granular lymphocyte leukemia. Some clones in this sample may be carry-over from other donors' samples. The age is the age at diagnosis. Sequencing used peripheral blood mononuclear cells.

DNA sequence: TGTGCCAGCAGCTTGGGACAGGGGGCTGAGGCTTTCTTT. It encodes CASSLGQGAEAFF. Recombination linked TRBV5-6 to TRBJ1-1; TRBD1 agrees with 10 junctional bases. Including cysteine and phenylalanine, the CDR3 has 13 amino acids. The read is trimmed to its CDR3 DNA, 39 bases read in frame from base 1. Sequences SGHDT (CDR1) and YYEEEE (CDR2) are obtained from the germline V gene.